This T cell receptor (beta chain) was captured in a study of HIV-infected children after antiretroviral therapy interruption. Looking at the study overall: Four children interrupted treatment; four stayed on continuous treatment. Continuous-treatment children had median age roughly 8 years, interruption roughly 10 years.

Study results and limitations: By the end of treatment interruption, naive CD4+ clonality (Gini) increased.

Treatment defined: PENTA 11 planned treatment interruption arm or continuous ART arm. The V gene's germline CDR1 is SGHNT and CDR2 YENEEA. The J segment lost 6 bases and the V segment lost 4 bases, leaving 10 bases of the junction unmatched. There are 15 residues in the CDR3. In this sample, this clonotype turned up many times. Its antigen is unknown. The TCR library was built from RNA with a 3' RACE protocol and unique molecular identifiers. TCRdb itself ran the 3' RACE reads through MiXCR, one entry per CDR3 protein. The sample lists approximately 89,000 distinct CDR3 sequences; about 7% were seen once.

Sequences were derived from CD45RA+ CD4+ T cells from PBMCs, pooled from several time points, sampled from a donor given antiretroviral therapy, either interrupted or continuous. Noted subset: naive CD4+ CD45RA+ CD45RO- T cells. The clonotype comes from a pool of human donors with HIV. The chain couples TRBV11-3 to TRBJ2-7; 9 bases fit TRBD2. The CDR3 sequence: CASSSRLAVPGEQYF. The CDR3 coding sequence is TGTGCCAGCAGCTCTCGACTAGCGGTACCCGGCGAGCAGTACTTC.